The 8 T cell receptor beta chains listed next were all sequenced from one sample in a study of blood T cells in healthy people across ages. PCR was performed a second time for about 7 to 11 cycles using a sample-barcoded 5' primer and a J-beta primer mix. TCRdb reprocessed the 5' RACE reads with MiXCR, giving one entry per CDR3 protein. Of hundreds of thousands of distinct CDR3 sequences listed, approximately 25% are singletons. The same sample was also studied in work on T cells of mothers and their children.

Sequenced: blood. Receptors originate from a boy aged 5-17 years in good health.

This clonotype was detected only a few times. Its ends do not fully match the called genes, so a read error is possible. V usage is TRBV7-7 and J usage is TRBJ2-2; the D gene is possibly TRBD1 (6 bases). The CDR3 spans 14 residues. Germline V gives CDR1 SSHAT, CDR2 FNYEAQ (reference sequence). The CDR3, as DNA: TGTGCTAGCAGACTTCAACAGGGCACCGGGGAGCTGTTTTTT. It yields the protein CASRLQQGTGELFF. The full variable domain, in which reference TRBV7-7 and TRBJ2-2 provide the parts outside the CDR3, is GAGVSQSPRYKVTKRGQDVTLRCDPISSHATLYWYQQALGQGPEFLTYFNYEAQPDKSGLPSDRFSAERPEGSISTLTIQRTEQRDSAMYRCASRLQQGTGELFFGEGSRLTVL.

The chain recombines TRBV2 with TRBJ2-1, with D possibly being TRBD1 (8 bases). The J call is uncertain, as TRBJ2-5 better fits the DNA end. This CDR3 is 13 amino acids long. The germline V gene encodes CDR1 SNHLY and CDR2 FYNNEI. CDR3 nucleotides: TGTGCCAGCAGTACAGGGGGGGAAGAGACCCAGTACTTC. Protein sequence: CASSTGGEETQYF.

A few counts support this clonotype. The chain employs TRBV6-4 and TRBJ2-1; D remains ambiguous. The CDR3 covers 15 residues. V was pared by 4 bases and J by 0 bases, with 10 bases between. Germline assignment: CDR1 MRHNA and CDR2 SNTAGT. The CDR3 loop is CASSAQRNSYNEQFF. CDR3 bases: TGTGCCAGCAGTGCGCAGCGAAACTCCTACAATGAGCAGTTCTTC.

V is TRBV20-1 and J is TRBJ2-1; 8 bases match TRBD2. V shed 1 base and J 5 bases; nucleotides not matched to a gene: 4. The CDR3 is made up of 14 amino acids. Germline V gene sequence: CDR1 DFQATT, CDR2 SNEGSKA (reference sequence). Here the CDR3 reads CSARAGGPDNEQFF. CDR3 nucleotide sequence: TGCAGTGCTAGAGCGGGGGGGCCCGACAATGAGCAGTTCTTC.

The CDR3 sequence is CSARATYQETQYF. In DNA form, the CDR3 reads TGCAGTGCTAGAGCCACCTACCAAGAGACCCAGTACTTC. The V gene is TRBV20-1, the J gene TRBJ2-5; D is undetermined. The CDR3 loop spans 13 amino acids. Germline values: CDR1 DFQATT, CDR2 SNEGSKA (reference sequence). V was trimmed by 1 base and J by 0 bases, leaving 6 bases between them.

The rearrangement uses TRBV15 and TRBJ2-5; a possible D gene is TRBD1 (6 bases). Judging by the DNA end, TRBJ2-7 fits better; the J call may be wrong. Germline CDR1 LNHNV, CDR2 YYDKDF (reference sequence). There are 13 residues in the CDR3. The CDR3 here is CATSREGGYEQYF. Written as DNA, the CDR3 is TGTGCCACCAGCAGAGAAGGGGGCTACGAGCAGTACTTC.

This clonotype came up a few times. The J gene is TRBJ1-2, the V gene TRBV29-1; D unresolved. CDR3 length: 15 amino acids. V dropped 3 bases and J dropped 0 bases, with 14 bases sitting between them. CDR1 SQVTM and CDR2 ANQGSEA come from the germline V gene. CDR3 residues: CSVEFVQETNYGYTF. DNA for the CDR3: TGCAGCGTTGAGTTCGTGCAGGAAACTAACTATGGCTACACCTTC.

This chain links TRBV20-1 with TRBJ1-1, with a weak D call TRBD1 (6 bases). The ends were cut back, 2 bases at V and 1 base at J, with 11 bases in the middle. The CDR3 runs 14 residues. Germline CDR1 is DFQATT and CDR2 is SNEGSKA (reference sequence). CDR3: CSARSRTENTEAFF. For the CDR3, the DNA is TGCAGTGCTAGATCCCGGACAGAGAACACTGAAGCTTTCTTT.